The clone carrying this TCR beta chain was detected only a few times. Survey-level resolution applied to immunoSEQ assay v3.0. Generated by immunoSEQ multiplex PCR, the TCRdb table keeps only in-frame clones and is missing some. Here the sample spans about 23,000 clones, over 75% being singletons. The sample originates from a study of long-term antiretroviral therapy in people with HIV. Germline V gene sequence: CDR1 MDHEN, CDR2 SYDVKM. With 2 bases removed from V and 8 bases from J, the gap between germline ends came to 15 bases. The CDR3 runs to 14 residues. The specimen comprised unsorted PBMCs, sampled 0.3 years after starting antiretroviral therapy. The chain combines TRBV28 with TRBJ1-2, with D possibly TRBD1 on 6 matching bases. The TCR sequence derives from a man aged 50-60 years with HIV. CDR3 protein: CASSLPGAGHGYTF. In DNA form, the CDR3 reads TGTGCCAGCAGTTTACCGGGGGCGGGACACGGCTACACCTTC.